This T cell receptor beta chain was captured by sequencing in a study of T cell responses to AZD1222 COVID-19 vaccine. CDR3 length: 13 amino acids. The junction had 4 bases not matched to a gene; V was cut back by 5 bases and J by 5 bases. Germline CDR1 SGHTA, CDR2 FQGNSA. The assay was immunoSEQ multiplex PCR, and TCRdb's table has in-frame clones only and misses some. Found here are some 96,000 clones, roughly 90% of them singletons; the top ten hold about 2.5%. Whole-study findings and limits: Donors were chiefly white British, with a greater number of females, and clonal diversity was perhaps underestimated. Across the whole spike, CD4 TCRs peaked at regions 160-218 and 743-854.

Notes on this clone: Its matching antigen is unknown.

The receptor was derived from an adult in good health. This material consisted of peripheral blood, taken on day 0 of AZD1222 vaccination. The chain has TRBV7-2 and TRBJ2-5, with 8 bases that match TRBD1. The chain's CDR3 is CASSQTGGETQYF. Written as DNA, the CDR3 is TGTGCCAGCAGCCAAACAGGGGGGGAGACCCAGTACTTC. Variable domain in full (rest from reference TRBV7-2 and TRBJ2-5): GAGVSQSPSNKVTEKGKDVELRCDPISGHTALYWYRQSLGQGLEFLIYFQGNSAPDKSGLPSDRFSAERTGGSVSTLTIQRTQQEDSAVYLCASSQTGGETQYFGPGTRLLVL.